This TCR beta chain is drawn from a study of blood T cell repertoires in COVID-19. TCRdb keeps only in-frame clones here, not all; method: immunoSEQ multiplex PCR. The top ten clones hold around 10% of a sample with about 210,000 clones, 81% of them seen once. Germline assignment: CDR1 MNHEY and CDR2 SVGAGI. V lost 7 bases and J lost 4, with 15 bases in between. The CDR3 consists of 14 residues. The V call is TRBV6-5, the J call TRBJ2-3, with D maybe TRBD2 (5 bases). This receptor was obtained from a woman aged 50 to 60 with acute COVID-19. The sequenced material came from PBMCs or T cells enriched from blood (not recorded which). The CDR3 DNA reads TGTGCCAGCATGGAGGTGGCGGCCCCAGATACGCAGTATTTT. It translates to CASMEVAAPDTQYF.